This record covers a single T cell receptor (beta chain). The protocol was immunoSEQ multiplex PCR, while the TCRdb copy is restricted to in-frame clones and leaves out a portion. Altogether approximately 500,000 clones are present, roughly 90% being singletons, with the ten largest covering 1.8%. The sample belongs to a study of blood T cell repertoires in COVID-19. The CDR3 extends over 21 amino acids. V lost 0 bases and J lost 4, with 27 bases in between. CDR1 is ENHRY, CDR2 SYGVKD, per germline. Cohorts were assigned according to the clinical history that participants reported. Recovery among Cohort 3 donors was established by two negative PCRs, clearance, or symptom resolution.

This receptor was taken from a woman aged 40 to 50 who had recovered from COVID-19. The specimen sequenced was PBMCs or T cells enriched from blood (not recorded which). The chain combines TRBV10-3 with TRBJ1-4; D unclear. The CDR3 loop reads CAISESRRPPPGAGSNEKLFF. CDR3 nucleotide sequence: TGTGCCATCAGTGAGTCGAGAAGACCACCGCCAGGCGCCGGGAGTAATGAAAAACTGTTTTTT.